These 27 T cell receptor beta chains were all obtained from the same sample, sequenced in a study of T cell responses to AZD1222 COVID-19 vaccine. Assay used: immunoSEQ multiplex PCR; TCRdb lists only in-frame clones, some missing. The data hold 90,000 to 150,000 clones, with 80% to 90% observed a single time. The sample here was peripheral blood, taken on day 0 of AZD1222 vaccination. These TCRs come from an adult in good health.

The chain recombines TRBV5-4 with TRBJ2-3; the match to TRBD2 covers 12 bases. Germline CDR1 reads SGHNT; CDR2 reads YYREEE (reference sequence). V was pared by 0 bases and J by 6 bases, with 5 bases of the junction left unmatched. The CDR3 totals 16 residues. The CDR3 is CASSLGLAGEGDTQYF. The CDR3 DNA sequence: TGTGCCAGCAGCTTGGGACTAGCGGGAGAAGGGGATACGCAGTATTTT.

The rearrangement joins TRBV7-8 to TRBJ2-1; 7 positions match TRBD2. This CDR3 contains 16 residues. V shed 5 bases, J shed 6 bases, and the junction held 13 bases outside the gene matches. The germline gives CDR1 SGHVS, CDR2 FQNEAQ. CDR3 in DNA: TGTGCCAGCAGCCTCCAAGGCCTAGCGGTTATCAATGAGCAGTTCTTC. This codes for CASSLQGLAVINEQFF. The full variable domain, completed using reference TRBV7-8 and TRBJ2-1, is GAGVSQSPRYKVAKRGQDVALRCDPISGHVSLFWYQQALGQGPEFLTYFQNEAQLDKSGLPSDRFFAERPEGSVSTLKIQRTQQEDSAVYLCASSLQGLAVINEQFFGPGTRLTVL.

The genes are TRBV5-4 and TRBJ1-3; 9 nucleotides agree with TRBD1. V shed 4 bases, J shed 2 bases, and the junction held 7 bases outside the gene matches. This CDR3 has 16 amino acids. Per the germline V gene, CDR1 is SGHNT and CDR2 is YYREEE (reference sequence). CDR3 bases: TGTGCCAGCAGCCAGGGACAGGGAAGAACTGGAAACACCATATATTTT. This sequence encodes CASSQGQGRTGNTIYF.

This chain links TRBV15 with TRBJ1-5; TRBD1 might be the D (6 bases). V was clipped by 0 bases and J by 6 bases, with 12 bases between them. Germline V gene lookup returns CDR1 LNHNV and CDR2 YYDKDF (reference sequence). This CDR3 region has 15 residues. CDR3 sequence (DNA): TGTGCCACCAGCAGAGAGGGAGGGGGAGGTCAGCCCCAGCATTTT. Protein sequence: CATSREGGGGQPQHF.

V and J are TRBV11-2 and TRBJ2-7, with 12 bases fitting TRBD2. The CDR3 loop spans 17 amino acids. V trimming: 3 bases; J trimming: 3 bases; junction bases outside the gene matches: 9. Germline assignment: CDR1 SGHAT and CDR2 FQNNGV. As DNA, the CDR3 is TGTGCCAGCAGCTTTCAGACCCTGACTAGCGGGGGCTACGAGCAGTACTTC. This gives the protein CASSFQTLTSGGYEQYF.

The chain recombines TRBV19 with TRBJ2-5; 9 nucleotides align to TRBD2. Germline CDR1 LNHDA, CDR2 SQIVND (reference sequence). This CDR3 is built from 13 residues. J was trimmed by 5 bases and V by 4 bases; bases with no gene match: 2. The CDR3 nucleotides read TGTGCCAGTAGTAGGGCGGGAGGGGAGACCCAGTACTTC. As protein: CASSRAGGETQYF.

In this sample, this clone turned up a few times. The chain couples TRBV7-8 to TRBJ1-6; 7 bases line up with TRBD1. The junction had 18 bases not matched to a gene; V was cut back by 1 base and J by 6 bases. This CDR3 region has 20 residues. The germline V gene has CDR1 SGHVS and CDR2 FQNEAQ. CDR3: CASSLVFTGQESSSNSPLHF. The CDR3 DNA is TGTGCCAGCAGCTTAGTTTTCACCGGACAGGAGTCAAGTAGTAATTCACCCCTCCACTTT.

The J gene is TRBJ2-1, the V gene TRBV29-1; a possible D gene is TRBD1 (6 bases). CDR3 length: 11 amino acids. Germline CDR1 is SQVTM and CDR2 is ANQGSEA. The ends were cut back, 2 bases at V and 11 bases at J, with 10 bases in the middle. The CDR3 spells CSVERRGQQFF. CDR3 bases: TGCAGCGTTGAACGCAGGGGACAGCAGTTCTTC.

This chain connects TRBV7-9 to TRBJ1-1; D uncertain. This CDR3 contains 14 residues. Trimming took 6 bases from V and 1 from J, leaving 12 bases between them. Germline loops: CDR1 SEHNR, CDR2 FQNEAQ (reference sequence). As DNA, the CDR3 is TGTGCCAGCAGGCGAGAAGGGTCGAACACTGAAGCTTTCTTT. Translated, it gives CASRREGSNTEAFF.

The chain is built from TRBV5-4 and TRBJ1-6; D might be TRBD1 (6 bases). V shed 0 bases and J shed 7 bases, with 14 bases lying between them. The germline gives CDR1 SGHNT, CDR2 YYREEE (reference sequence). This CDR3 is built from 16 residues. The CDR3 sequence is CASSLANRVDNSPLHF. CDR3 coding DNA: TGTGCCAGCAGCTTGGCCAACAGGGTGGACAATTCACCCCTCCACTTT.

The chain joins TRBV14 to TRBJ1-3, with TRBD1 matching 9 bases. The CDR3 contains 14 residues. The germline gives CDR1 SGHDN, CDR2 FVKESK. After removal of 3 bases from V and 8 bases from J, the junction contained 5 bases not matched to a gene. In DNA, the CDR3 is TGTGCCAGCAGCCAGAACAGGGGGCCAGACACCATATATTTT. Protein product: CASSQNRGPDTIYF.

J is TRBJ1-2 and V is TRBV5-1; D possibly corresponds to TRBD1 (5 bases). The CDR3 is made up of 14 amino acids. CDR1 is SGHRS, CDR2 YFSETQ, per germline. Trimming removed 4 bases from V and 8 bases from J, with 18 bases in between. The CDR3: CASSQAGSPGGYTF. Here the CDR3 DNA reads TGCGCCAGCAGCCAGGCCGGGTCCCCAGGGGGCTACACCTTC.

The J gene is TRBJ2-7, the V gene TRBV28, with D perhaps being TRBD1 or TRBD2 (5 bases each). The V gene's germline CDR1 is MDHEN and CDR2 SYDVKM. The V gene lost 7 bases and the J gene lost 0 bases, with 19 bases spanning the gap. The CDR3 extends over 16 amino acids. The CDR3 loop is CASTSSGTGDSYEQYF. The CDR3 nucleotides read TGTGCCAGCACCTCTTCCGGGACGGGCGACTCCTACGAGCAGTACTTC.

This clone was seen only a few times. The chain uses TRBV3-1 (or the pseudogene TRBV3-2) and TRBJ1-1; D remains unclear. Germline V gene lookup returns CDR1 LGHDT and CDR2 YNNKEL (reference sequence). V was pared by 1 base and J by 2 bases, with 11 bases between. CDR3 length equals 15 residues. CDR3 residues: CASSQVGSFNTEAFF. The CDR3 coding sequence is TGTGCCAGCAGCCAAGTCGGCAGCTTTAACACTGAAGCTTTCTTT.

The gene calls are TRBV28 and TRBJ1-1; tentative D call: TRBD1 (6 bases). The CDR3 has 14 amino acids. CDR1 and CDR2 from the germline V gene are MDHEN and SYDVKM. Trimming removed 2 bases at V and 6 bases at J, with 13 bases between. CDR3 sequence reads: CASSLAGAIAEAFF. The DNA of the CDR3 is TGTGCCAGCAGTTTAGCGGGGGCGATTGCTGAAGCTTTCTTT.

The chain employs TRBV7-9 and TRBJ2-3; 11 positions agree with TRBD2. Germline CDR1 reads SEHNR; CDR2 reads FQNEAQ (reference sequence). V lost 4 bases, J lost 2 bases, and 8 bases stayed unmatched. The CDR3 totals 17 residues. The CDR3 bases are TGTGCCAGCAGCTCCACTAGCGGGGGTGGGTACACAGATACGCAGTATTTT. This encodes CASSSTSGGGYTDTQYF.

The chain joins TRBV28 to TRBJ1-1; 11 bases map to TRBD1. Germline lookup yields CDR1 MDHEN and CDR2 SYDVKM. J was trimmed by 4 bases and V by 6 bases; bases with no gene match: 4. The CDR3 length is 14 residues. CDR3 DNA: TGTGCCAGCAGAGGGGGGACAGGGGGCACTGAAGCTTTCTTT. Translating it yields CASRGGTGGTEAFF.

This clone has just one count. In DNA, the CDR3 is TGTGCCATCAGGGGGGACACTTACACTGAAGCTTTCTTT. Translation: CAIRGDTYTEAFF. The gene calls are TRBV10-3 and TRBJ1-1; D might be TRBD1 (6 bases). The CDR3 has 13 amino acids. The V end lost 6 bases, the J end lost 3 bases, and 11 bases lay between the germline ends. CDR1 and CDR2 (germline): ENHRY, SYGVKD.

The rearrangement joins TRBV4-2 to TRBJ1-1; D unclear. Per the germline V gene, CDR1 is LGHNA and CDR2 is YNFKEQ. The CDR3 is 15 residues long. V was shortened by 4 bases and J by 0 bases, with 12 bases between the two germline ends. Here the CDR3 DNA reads TGTGCCAGCAGCCGGTCGGATAGGATGAACACTGAAGCTTTCTTT. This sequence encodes CASSRSDRMNTEAFF.

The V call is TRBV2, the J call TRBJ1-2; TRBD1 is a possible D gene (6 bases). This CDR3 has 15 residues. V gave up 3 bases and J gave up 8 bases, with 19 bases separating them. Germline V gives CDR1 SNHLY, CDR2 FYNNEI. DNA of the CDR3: TGTGCCAGCAGTGAGACGCGCTGGACAGCTATCGGCTACACCTTC. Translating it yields CASSETRWTAIGYTF. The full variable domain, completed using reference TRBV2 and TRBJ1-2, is EPEVTQTPSHQVTQMGQEVILRCVPISNHLYFYWYRQILGQKVEFLVSFYNNEISEKSEIFDDQFSVERPDGSNFTLKIRSTKLEDSAMYFCASSETRWTAIGYTFGSGTRLTVV.

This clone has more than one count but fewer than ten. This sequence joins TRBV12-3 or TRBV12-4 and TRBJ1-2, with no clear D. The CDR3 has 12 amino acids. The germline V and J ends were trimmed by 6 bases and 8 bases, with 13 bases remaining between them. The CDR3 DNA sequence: TGTGCCAGCAGCCGGGGTGGAGACGGCTACACCTTC. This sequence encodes CASSRGGDGYTF.

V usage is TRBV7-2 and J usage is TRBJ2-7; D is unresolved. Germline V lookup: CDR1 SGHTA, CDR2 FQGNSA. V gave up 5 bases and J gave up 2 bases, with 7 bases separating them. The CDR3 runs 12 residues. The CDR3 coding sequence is TGTGCCAGCAGCCCTGGGACCTACGAGCAGTACTTC. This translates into CASSPGTYEQYF.

CDR3 sequence: CSATRVGEQYF. CDR3 nucleotides: TGCAGCGCGACCCGGGTCGGCGAGCAGTACTTC. V is TRBV29-1 and J is TRBJ2-7; D is unclear. The CDR3 runs to 11 residues. V gave up 7 bases and J gave up 6 bases, with 13 bases separating them. Germline V lookup: CDR1 SQVTM, CDR2 ANQGSEA.

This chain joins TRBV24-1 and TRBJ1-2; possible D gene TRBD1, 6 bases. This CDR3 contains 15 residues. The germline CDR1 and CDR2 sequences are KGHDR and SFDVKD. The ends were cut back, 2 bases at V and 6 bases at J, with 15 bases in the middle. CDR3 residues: CATSDWAGPGDGYTF. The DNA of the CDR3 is TGTGCCACCAGTGATTGGGCGGGACCAGGGGATGGCTACACCTTC.

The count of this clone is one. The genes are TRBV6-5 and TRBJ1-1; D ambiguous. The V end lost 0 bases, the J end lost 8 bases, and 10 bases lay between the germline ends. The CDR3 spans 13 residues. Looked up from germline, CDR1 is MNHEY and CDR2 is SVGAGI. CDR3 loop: CASSYSGYREAFF. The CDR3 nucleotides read TGTGCCAGCAGTTACTCAGGATACCGCGAAGCTTTCTTT.

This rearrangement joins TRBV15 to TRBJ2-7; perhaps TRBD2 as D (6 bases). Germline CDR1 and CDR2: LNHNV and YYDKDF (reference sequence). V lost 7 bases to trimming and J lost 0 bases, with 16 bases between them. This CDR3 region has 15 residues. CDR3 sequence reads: CATKAGDFSSYEQYF. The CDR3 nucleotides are TGTGCCACCAAAGCTGGGGACTTTAGCTCCTACGAGCAGTACTTC. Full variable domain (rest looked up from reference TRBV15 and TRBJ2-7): DAMVIQNPRYQVTQFGKPVTLSCSQTLNHNVMYWYQQKSSQAPKLLFHYYDKDFNNEADTPDNFQSRRPNTSFCFLDIRSPGLGDTAMYLCATKAGDFSSYEQYFGPGTRLTVT.

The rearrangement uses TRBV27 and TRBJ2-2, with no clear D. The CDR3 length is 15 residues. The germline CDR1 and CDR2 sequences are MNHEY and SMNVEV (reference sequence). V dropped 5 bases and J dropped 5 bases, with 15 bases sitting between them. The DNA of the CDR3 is TGTGCCAGCAGTCGCCAGACGATGGGGACCGGGGAGCTGTTTTTT. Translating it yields CASSRQTMGTGELFF.